Listed here is a single T cell receptor (beta chain). The sample belongs to a study of control samples from healthy donors and cancer patients. Repertoires were generated with immunoSEQ multiplex PCR, while TCRdb's copy carries only in-frame clones and drops some. The sample yields 100,000 to 150,000 clones, roughly 91% seen once. Sequencing was done on a sample of PBMCs. The source is a middle-aged man with head and neck cancer.

For the CDR3, the DNA is TGTGCCAGTAGTGCGGGCCTAAACTATGGCTACACCTTC. It specifies CASSAGLNYGYTF. The chain links TRBV19 to TRBJ1-2, with D unresolved. With 5 bases removed from V and 2 bases from J, the gap between germline ends came to 9 bases. CDR3 length: 13 residues. The germline CDR1 and CDR2 sequences are LNHDA and SQIVND (reference sequence).